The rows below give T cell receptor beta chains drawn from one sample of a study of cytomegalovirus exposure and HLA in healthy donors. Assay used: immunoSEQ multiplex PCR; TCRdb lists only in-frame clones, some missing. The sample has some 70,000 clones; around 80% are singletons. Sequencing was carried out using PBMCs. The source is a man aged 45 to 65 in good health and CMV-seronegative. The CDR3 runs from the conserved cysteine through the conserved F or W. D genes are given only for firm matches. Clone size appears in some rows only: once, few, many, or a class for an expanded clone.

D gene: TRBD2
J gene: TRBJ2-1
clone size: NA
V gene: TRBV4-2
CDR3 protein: CASKTSETAYNEQFF
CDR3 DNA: TGTGCCAGCAAGACTAGCGAAACCGCCTACAATGAGCAGTTCTTC

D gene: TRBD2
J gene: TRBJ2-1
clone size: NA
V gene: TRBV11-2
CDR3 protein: CASSQLRQGLNNEQFF
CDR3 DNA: TGTGCCAGCAGCCAATTGCGCCAGGGACTAAACAATGAGCAGTTCTTC

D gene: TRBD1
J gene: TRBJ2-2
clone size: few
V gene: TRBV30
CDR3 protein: CAWDDLTGNPSGELFF
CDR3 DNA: TGTGCCTGGGACGATCTGACAGGGAATCCTTCCGGGGAGCTGTTTTTT

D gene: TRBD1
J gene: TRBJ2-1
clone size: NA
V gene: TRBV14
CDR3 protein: CASSRLTGAYNEQFF
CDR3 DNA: TGTGCCAGCAGCCGATTGACAGGGGCGTACAATGAGCAGTTCTTC

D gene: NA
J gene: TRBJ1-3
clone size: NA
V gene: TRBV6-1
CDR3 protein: CASSVENLSGNTIYF
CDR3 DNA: TGTGCCAGCAGTGTTGAGAATCTCTCTGGAAACACCATATATTTT

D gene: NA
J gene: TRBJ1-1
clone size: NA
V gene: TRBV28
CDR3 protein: CASSSPDGHENTEAFF
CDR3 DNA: TGTGCCAGCAGTTCCCCGGATGGACACGAGAACACTGAAGCTTTCTTT

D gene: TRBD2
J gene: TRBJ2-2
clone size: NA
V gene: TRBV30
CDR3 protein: CARERGGKNTGELFF
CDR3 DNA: TGTGCCAGGGAGCGGGGGGGGAAGAACACCGGGGAGCTGTTTTTT

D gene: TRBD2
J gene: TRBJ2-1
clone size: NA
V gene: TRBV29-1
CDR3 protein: CSVVKRGYNEQFF
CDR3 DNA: TGCAGCGTTGTCAAGCGGGGGTACAATGAGCAGTTCTTC

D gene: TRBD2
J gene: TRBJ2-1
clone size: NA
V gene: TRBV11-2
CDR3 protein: CASSLGAGGPANEQFF
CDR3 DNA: TGTGCCAGCAGTCTTGGGGCGGGAGGGCCGGCCAATGAGCAGTTCTTC

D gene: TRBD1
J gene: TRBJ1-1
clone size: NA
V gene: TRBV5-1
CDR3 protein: CASSTQGGNTEAFF
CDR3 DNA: TGCGCCAGCAGCACACAGGGGGGGAACACTGAAGCTTTCTTT

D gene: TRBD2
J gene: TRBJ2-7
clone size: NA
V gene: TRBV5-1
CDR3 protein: CASSLSSGVYYEQYF
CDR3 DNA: TGCGCCAGCAGCTTGTCTAGCGGAGTTTACTACGAGCAGTACTTC

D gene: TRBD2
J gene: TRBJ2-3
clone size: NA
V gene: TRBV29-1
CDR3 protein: CSVALAGGTDTQYF
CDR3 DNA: TGCAGCGTTGCCCTAGCGGGAGGCACAGATACGCAGTATTTT

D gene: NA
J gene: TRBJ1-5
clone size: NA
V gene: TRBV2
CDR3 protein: CASSDILNQPQHF
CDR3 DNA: TGTGCCAGCAGTGATATCCTCAATCAGCCCCAGCATTTT

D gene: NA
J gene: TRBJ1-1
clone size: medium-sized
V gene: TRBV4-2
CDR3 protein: CASSQDSSTNWNTEAFF
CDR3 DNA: TGTGCCAGCAGCCAAGATAGTTCGACTAACTGGAACACTGAAGCTTTCTTT

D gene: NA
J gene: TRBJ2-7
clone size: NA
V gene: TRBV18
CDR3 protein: CASSPRRELPYEQYF
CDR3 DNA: TGTGCCAGCTCACCACGTCGGGAGTTACCCTACGAGCAGTACTTC

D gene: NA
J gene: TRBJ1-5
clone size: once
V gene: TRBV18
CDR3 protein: CASSPLFSGSEPQHF
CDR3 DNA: TGTGCCAGCTCACCACTATTTTCGGGATCTGAGCCCCAGCATTTT

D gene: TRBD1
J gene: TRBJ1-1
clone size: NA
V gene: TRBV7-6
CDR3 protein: CASSLSGGLDTEAFF
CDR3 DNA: TGTGCCAGCAGCTTATCAGGGGGCCTGGACACTGAAGCTTTCTTT

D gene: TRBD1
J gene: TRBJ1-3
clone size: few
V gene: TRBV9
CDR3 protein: CASSKAGTGYGNTIYF
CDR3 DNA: TGTGCCAGCAGCAAGGCCGGGACAGGGTATGGAAACACCATATATTTT

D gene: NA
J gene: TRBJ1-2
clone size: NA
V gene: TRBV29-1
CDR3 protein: CSVGPERYGYTF
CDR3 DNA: TGCAGCGTTGGACCCGAGAGGTATGGCTACACCTTC

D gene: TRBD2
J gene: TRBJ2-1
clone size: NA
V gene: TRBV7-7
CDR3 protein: CASSKGLGLEAKGEQFF
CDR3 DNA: TGTGCTAGCAGCAAGGGGTTGGGACTAGAGGCCAAGGGGGAGCAGTTCTTC

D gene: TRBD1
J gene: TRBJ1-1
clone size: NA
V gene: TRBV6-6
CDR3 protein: CASSYAGQNEAFF
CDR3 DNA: TGTGCCAGCAGTTACGCGGGACAGAATGAAGCTTTCTTT

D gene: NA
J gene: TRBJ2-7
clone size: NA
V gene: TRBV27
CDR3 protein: CASSLESQGYPYEQYF
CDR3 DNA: TGTGCCAGCAGTTTAGAGTCCCAGGGGTATCCCTACGAGCAGTACTTC

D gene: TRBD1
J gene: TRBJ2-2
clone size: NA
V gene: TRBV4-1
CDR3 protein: CASRMGRGLVGGELFF
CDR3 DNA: TGCGCCAGCAGGATGGGCAGGGGGCTCGTTGGCGGGGAGCTGTTTTTT

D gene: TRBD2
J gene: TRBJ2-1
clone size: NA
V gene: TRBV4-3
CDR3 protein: CASSQDRLAGYNEQFF
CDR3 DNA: TGCGCCAGCAGCCAAGATCGACTAGCGGGTTACAATGAGCAGTTCTTC

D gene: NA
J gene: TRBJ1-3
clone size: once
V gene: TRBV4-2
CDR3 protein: CASSPINGAAADTIYF
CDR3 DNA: TGTGCCAGCAGCCCCATCAATGGGGCTGCGGCGGACACCATATATTTT